This is a list of T cell receptor beta chains from one sample in a study of blood T cell repertoires in COVID-19. TCRdb keeps only in-frame clones here, not all; method: immunoSEQ multiplex PCR. The data show about 220,000 clones, 82% seen once. The sample taken for sequencing was PBMCs or T cells enriched from blood (not recorded which). Receptor source: a woman in her fifties or sixties who had recovered from COVID-19. The CDR3 runs from the conserved cysteine through the conserved F or W. The D gene is left open where the match is weak. The listing skips clone size in some rows; elsewhere it reads once, few, many or a size class.

V gene	D gene	J gene	clone size	CDR3 protein	CDR3 DNA
TRBV27	TRBD2	TRBJ2-5	NA	CASSRLAKETQYF	TGTGCCAGCAGTAGACTAGCGAAAGAGACCCAGTACTTC
TRBV6-2/TRBV6-3	TRBD2	TRBJ2-1	few	CASSYSLAGGQDEQFF	TGTGCCAGCAGTTATTCTCTAGCGGGGGGGCAGGATGAGCAGTTCTTC
TRBV27	NA	TRBJ2-7	NA	CASSSMNWGPLEQYF	TGTGCCAGCAGTTCGATGAACTGGGGCCCTCTCGAGCAGTACTTC
TRBV12-3/TRBV12-4	NA	TRBJ1-2	NA	CASSLGVGSGYTF	TGTGCCAGCAGTTTAGGGGTGGGGAGCGGCTACACCTTC
TRBV7-2	TRBD1	TRBJ2-7	few	CASSYGQGYLYEQYF	TGTGCCAGCAGCTACGGACAGGGTTACTTGTACGAGCAGTACTTC
TRBV11-2	NA	TRBJ1-1	NA	CASSLGGGYTEAFF	TGTGCCAGCAGCTTAGGCGGGGGGTACACTGAAGCTTTCTTT
TRBV6-5	TRBD1	TRBJ2-7	NA	CASISGQTYEQYF	TGTGCCAGCATCTCGGGACAGACCTACGAGCAGTACTTC
TRBV29-1	TRBD1	TRBJ1-5	NA	CSVAGTGLNQPQHF	TGCAGCGTCGCCGGGACAGGGCTAAATCAGCCCCAGCATTTT
TRBV5-5	TRBD1	TRBJ2-7	few	CASSFRTGSYEQYF	TGTGCCAGCAGCTTCCGGACAGGGTCCTACGAGCAGTACTTC
TRBV7-8	NA	TRBJ2-7	NA	CASSLWGRGGGGHEQYF	TGTGCCAGCAGCTTATGGGGGCGTGGAGGGGGCGGCCACGAGCAGTACTTC
TRBV29-1	NA	TRBJ2-2	NA	CSVRQDTGELFF	TGCAGCGTACGACAGGACACCGGGGAGCTGTTTTTT
TRBV4-3	TRBD1	TRBJ2-7	NA	CASSQGGGTGVYEQYF	TGCGCCAGCAGCCAAGGGGGTGGGACAGGGGTATACGAGCAGTACTTC
TRBV7-9	TRBD2	TRBJ2-1	NA	CASSLATLAGGFNEQFF	TGTGCCAGCAGCTTAGCGACCCTAGCGGGAGGTTTCAATGAGCAGTTCTTC
TRBV7-2	NA	TRBJ2-3	NA	CASSPAPAVPGSSTDTQYF	TGTGCCAGCAGCCCAGCCCCGGCGGTCCCTGGATCTAGCACAGATACGCAGTATTTT
TRBV30	TRBD1	TRBJ1-2	NA	CACGKDRPYGYTF	TGTGCCTGCGGGAAGGACAGGCCGTATGGCTACACCTTC
TRBV27	NA	TRBJ2-7	NA	CASRTTGKQYF	TGTGCCAGCAGAACAACAGGGAAGCAGTACTTC
TRBV7-2	NA	TRBJ1-5	NA	CASSLEQYSNQPQHF	TGTGCCAGCAGCTTAGAACAGTATAGCAATCAGCCCCAGCATTTT
TRBV7-2	TRBD1	TRBJ1-5	NA	CASSLRQGSNQPQHF	TGTGCCAGCAGCCTGCGACAGGGTAGCAATCAGCCCCAGCATTTT
TRBV9	NA	TRBJ1-3	NA	CASSPQTHSGNTIYF	TGTGCCAGCAGCCCCCAGACTCACTCTGGAAACACCATATATTTT
TRBV6-4	NA	TRBJ2-3	NA	CASSDSKAGPQYF	TGTGCCAGCAGTGACTCAAAGGCGGGCCCGCAGTATTTT
TRBV19	NA	TRBJ2-7	NA	CASSMSRQGIEQYF	TGTGCCAGTAGTATGAGTCGCCAGGGGATCGAGCAGTACTTC
TRBV11-2	NA	TRBJ1-5	NA	CASSLDGGSRQPQHF	TGTGCCAGCAGCTTAGACGGGGGGTCGAGGCAGCCCCAGCATTTT
TRBV6-5	NA	TRBJ1-5	NA	CASTSGVRGNQPQHF	TGTGCCAGCACATCAGGGGTGCGAGGCAATCAGCCCCAGCATTTT
TRBV11-2	TRBD1	TRBJ2-7	NA	CASSWGQVIYEQYF	TGTGCCAGCAGCTGGGGACAGGTGATCTACGAGCAGTACTTC
TRBV12-5	NA	TRBJ1-2	NA	CASGFGRTTYGYTF	TGTGCTAGTGGTTTTGGCAGGACTACCTATGGCTACACCTTC
TRBV2	TRBD2	TRBJ2-1	NA	CASSEQAGAYNEQFF	TGTGCCAGCAGTGAACAGGCGGGAGCCTACAATGAGCAGTTCTTC
TRBV24-1	NA	TRBJ1-2	NA	CATSDSAVNYGYTF	TGTGCCACCAGTGATTCCGCGGTTAACTATGGCTACACCTTC
TRBV7-2	NA	TRBJ1-2	NA	CASSLGPTAGYTF	TGTGCCAGCAGCCTTGGACCGACAGCGGGCTACACCTTC
TRBV11-2	TRBD1	TRBJ2-1	NA	CASSLGDRGNFYNEQFF	TGTGCCAGCAGCTTAGGCGACAGGGGGAACTTTTACAATGAGCAGTTCTTC
TRBV7-3	NA	TRBJ2-1	NA	CASSSGRYFDNEQFF	TGTGCCAGCAGCTCCGGGAGATATTTCGACAATGAGCAGTTCTTC
TRBV7-2	TRBD1	TRBJ2-1	NA	CASSQRQGPGQGYEQFF	TGTGCCAGCAGCCAACGGCAAGGACCGGGACAGGGGTATGAGCAGTTCTTC
TRBV29-1	TRBD1	TRBJ2-7	once	CSVKRTGGDEQYF	TGCAGCGTTAAACGGACAGGGGGCGACGAGCAGTACTTC
TRBV27	NA	TRBJ2-7	NA	CASSSSGWPKPYEQYF	TGTGCCAGCAGTTCGTCAGGGTGGCCTAAGCCCTACGAGCAGTACTTC
TRBV27	TRBD1	TRBJ2-7	once	CASSPLRQGRDEQYF	TGTGCCAGCAGTCCACTTAGACAGGGACGGGACGAGCAGTACTTC
TRBV4-1	TRBD2	TRBJ2-7	NA	CASSQGEGLAGDYEQYF	TGCGCCAGCAGCCAAGGCGAGGGACTAGCGGGAGACTACGAGCAGTACTTC
TRBV6-2/TRBV6-3	NA	TRBJ2-7	NA	CASSYWSFADLTYEQYF	TGTGCCAGCAGTTACTGGTCTTTCGCGGATCTGACCTACGAGCAGTACTTC
TRBV6-5	NA	TRBJ1-4	NA	CASSYLPGQELFF	TGTGCCAGCAGTTACTTACCGGGACAAGAACTGTTTTTT
TRBV11-2	NA	TRBJ1-3	NA	CASSLDPPGSGNTIYF	TGTGCCAGCAGCTTAGATCCCCCAGGGTCTGGAAACACCATATATTTT
TRBV5-6	TRBD1	TRBJ1-6	NA	CASSLYPGQGAGTPLHF	TGTGCCAGCAGCTTGTACCCTGGACAGGGGGCAGGAACACCCCTCCACTTT
TRBV14	NA	TRBJ2-5	NA	CASSRGGRETQYF	TGTGCCAGCAGCCGCGGTGGGAGAGAGACCCAGTACTTC
TRBV10-3	TRBD1	TRBJ2-5	once	CAISNSDRTTQYF	TGTGCCATCAGTAATTCGGACAGGACGACCCAGTACTTC
TRBV19	NA	TRBJ1-5	NA	CASSIAGPINQPQHF	TGTGCCAGTAGTATTGCAGGGCCTATCAATCAGCCCCAGCATTTT
TRBV10-3	NA	TRBJ1-4	NA	CAPRAWQEGKLFF	TGTGCCCCCAGGGCATGGCAGGAGGGAAAACTGTTTTTT
TRBV18	TRBD1	TRBJ1-1	NA	CASSPRPGQGAGEAFF	TGTGCCAGCTCACCAAGGCCAGGACAGGGGGCCGGTGAAGCTTTCTTT
TRBV30	NA	TRBJ2-7	once	CAWSVGFYAEQYF	TGTGCCTGGAGTGTCGGGTTTTACGCCGAGCAGTACTTC
TRBV7-2	NA	TRBJ2-5	few	CASSLGAGETQYF	TGTGCCAGCAGCTTAGGAGCGGGAGAGACCCAGTACTTC
TRBV7-9	TRBD1	TRBJ2-2	NA	CASSDDRGSNTGELFF	TGTGCCAGCAGCGACGACAGGGGGTCGAACACCGGGGAGCTGTTTTTT
TRBV7-8	NA	TRBJ1-1	NA	CASSLVSGYRGANTEAFF	TGTGCCAGCAGCTTAGTTTCGGGTTATCGGGGGGCCAACACTGAAGCTTTCTTT